These 8 T cell receptor beta chains originate from one sample sequenced in a study of blood T cells in healthy people across ages. Sample-barcoded 5' priming and a J-beta primer mix drove a second PCR of roughly 6 to 12 cycles. TCRdb redid the calling of the 5' RACE reads with MiXCR, one entry per CDR3 protein. The sample holds around 1,800,000 distinct CDR3 sequences; approximately 39% are singletons and the top ten take under 30%. Sequencing was carried out using blood. Every receptor here comes from a human donor in good health.

The rearrangement joins TRBV4-2 to TRBJ2-5, with D possibly being TRBD1 (6 bases). The CDR3 loop spans 15 amino acids. Trimming removed 3 bases from V and 3 bases from J, with 14 bases in between. Germline loops: CDR1 LGHNA, CDR2 YNFKEQ. The CDR3 region is CASSHEEAGEETQYF. The CDR3 bases are TGTGCCAGCAGCCACGAGGAGGCAGGGGAAGAGACCCAGTACTTC.

Remarks on this clonotype: At one end, the junction sequence differs from germline, possibly due to a read error. The V call is TRBV7-3, the J call TRBJ1-2; TRBD1 aligns across 7 bases. The CDR3 runs to 15 residues. Germline CDR1 is SGHTA and CDR2 is FQGTGA. CDR3 sequence reads: CTSSSGTGQLYGYTF. In DNA form, the CDR3 reads TGTACCAGCAGCTCAGGGACGGGACAGCTCTATGGCTACACCTTC.

This clonotype was detected a few times. The rearrangement joins TRBV4-3 to TRBJ2-3; TRBD2 might be the D (5 bases). Trimming removed 4 bases at V and 4 bases at J, with 18 bases between. Germline V lookup: CDR1 LGHNA, CDR2 YSLEER. This CDR3 region has 16 residues. Here the CDR3 DNA reads TGCGCCAGCAGCCCCGAAAGCGAATTGCGGGCAGATACGCAGTATTTT. It translates to CASSPESELRADTQYF.

This clonotype was detected only a few times. This chain joins TRBV29-1 and TRBJ1-2; TRBD1 agrees at 10 bases. The CDR3 has 15 amino acids. The germline gives CDR1 SQVTM, CDR2 ANQGSEA. The trim removed 5 bases at V and 4 bases at J, leaving 10 bases unmatched. The CDR3 sequence: CSVYPDRGRSYGYTF. In nucleotides, the CDR3 is TGCAGCGTTTATCCCGACAGGGGGCGAAGCTATGGCTACACCTTC.

This clonotype was counted ten times or more. The chain has TRBV7-2 and TRBJ1-2; D is perhaps TRBD1 (6 bases). This CDR3 is 11 amino acids long. Trimming took off 5 bases at V and 7 bases at J, with 8 bases between the two ends. Germline V gene data show CDR1 as SGHTA and CDR2 as FQGNSA. The CDR3 loop reads CASSQDSGYTF. The CDR3 DNA is TGTGCCAGCAGCCAGGACAGTGGCTACACCTTC.

There are a few counts of this clonotype. The J gene is TRBJ1-2, the V gene TRBV27; TRBD1 agrees at 7 bases. Germline V gene data show CDR1 as MNHEY and CDR2 as SMNVEV (reference sequence). After removal of 6 bases from V and 0 bases from J, the junction contained 10 bases not matched to a gene. The CDR3 is made up of 16 amino acids. CDR3 DNA sequence: TGTGCCAGCAGGGGTCAGGGGGGACCGTCTAACTATGGCTACACCTTC. Protein: CASRGQGGPSNYGYTF.

This clonotype was detected only once. The V gene is TRBV4-2, the J gene TRBJ2-3, with D perhaps matching TRBD2 (6 bases). Trimming pared 2 bases from V and 3 bases from J, leaving 18 bases between. The CDR3 runs 17 residues. Germline V gene sequence: CDR1 LGHNA, CDR2 YNFKEQ. The CDR3 nucleotides read TGTGCCAGCAGCCAACAACCCGGCGGGGACCTAACAGATACGCAGTATTTT. Its translation is CASSQQPGGDLTDTQYF.

This clonotype was counted a few times. The rearrangement links TRBV25-1 to TRBJ2-4; TRBD2 is a possible D gene (6 bases). The length of the CDR3 is 12 residues. CDR1 is MGHDK and CDR2 is SYGVNS in the germline V gene. Trimming cost V 6 bases and J 13 bases, with 16 bases left between them. The CDR3 DNA reads as TGTGCCAGCAGGCTAGCAACGGGAGAGCAGTACTTC. Its protein product is CASRLATGEQYF. Full variable domain (rest looked up from reference TRBV25-1 and TRBJ2-4): EADIYQTPRYLVIGTGKKITLECSQTMGHDKMYWYQQDPGMELHLIHYSYGVNSTEKGDLSSESTVSRIRTEHFPLTLESARPSHTSQYLCASRLATGEQYFGAGTRLSVL.